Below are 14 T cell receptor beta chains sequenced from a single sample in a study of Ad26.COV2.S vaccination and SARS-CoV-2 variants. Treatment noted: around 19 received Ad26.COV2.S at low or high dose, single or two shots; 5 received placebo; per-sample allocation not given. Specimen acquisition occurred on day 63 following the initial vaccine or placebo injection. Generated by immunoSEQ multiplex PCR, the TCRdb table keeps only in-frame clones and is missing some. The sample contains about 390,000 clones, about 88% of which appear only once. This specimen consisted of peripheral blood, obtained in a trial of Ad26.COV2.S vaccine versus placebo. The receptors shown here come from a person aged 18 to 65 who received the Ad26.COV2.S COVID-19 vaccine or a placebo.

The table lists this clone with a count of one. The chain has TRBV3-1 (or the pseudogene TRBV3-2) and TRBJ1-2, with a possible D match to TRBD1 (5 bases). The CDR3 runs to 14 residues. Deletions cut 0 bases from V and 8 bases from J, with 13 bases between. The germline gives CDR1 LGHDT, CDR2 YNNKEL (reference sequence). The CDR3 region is CASSQDAKGYGYTF. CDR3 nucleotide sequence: TGTGCCAGCAGCCAAGACGCCAAGGGGTACGGCTACACCTTC.

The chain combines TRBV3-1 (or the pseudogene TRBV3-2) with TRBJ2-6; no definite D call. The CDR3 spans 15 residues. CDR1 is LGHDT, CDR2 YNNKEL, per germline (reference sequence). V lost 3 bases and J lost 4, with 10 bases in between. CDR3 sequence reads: CASSQWDSGANVLTF. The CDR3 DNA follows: TGTGCCAGCAGCCAGTGGGATTCAGGGGCCAACGTCCTGACTTTC.

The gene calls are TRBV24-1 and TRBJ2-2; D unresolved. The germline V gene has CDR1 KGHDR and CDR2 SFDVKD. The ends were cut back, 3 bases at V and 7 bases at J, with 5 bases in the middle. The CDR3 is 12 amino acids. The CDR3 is CATSDPGGELFF. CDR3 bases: TGTGCCACCAGTGATCCGGGCGGGGAGCTGTTTTTT.

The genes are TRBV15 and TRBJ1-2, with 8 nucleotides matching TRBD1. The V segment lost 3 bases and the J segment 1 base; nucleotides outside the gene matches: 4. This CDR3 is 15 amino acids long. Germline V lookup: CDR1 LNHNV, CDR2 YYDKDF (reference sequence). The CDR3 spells CATSRGQVNNYGYTF. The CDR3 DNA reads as TGTGCCACCAGCAGGGGACAGGTGAATAACTATGGCTACACCTTC.

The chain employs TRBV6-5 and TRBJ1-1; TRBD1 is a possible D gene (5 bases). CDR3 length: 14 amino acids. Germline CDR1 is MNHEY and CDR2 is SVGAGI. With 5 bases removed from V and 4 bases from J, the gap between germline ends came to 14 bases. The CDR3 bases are TGTGCCAGCAGTCTTGTAGGGGCCCGCACTGAAGCTTTCTTT. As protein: CASSLVGARTEAFF.

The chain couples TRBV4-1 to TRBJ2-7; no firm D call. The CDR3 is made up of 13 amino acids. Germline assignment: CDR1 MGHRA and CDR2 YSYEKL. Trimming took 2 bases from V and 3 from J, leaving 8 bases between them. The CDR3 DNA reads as TGCGCCAGCAGCCAAATGCCGCACTACGAGCAGTACTTC. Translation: CASSQMPHYEQYF.

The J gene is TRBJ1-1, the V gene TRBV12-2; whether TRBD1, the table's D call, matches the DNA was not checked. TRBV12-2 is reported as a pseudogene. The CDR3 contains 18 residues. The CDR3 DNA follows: TGTGCAAGTCGCTCCAGGGACAGGGGGAAGAAAGTGAACACTGAAGCTTTCTTT. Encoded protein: CASRSRDRGKKVNTEAFF.

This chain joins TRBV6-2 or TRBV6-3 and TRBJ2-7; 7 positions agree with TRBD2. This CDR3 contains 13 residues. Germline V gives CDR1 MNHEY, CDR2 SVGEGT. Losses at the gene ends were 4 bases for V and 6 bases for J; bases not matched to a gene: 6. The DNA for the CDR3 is TGTGCCAGCAGTTCGGGACTAATCCCCGAGCAGTACTTC. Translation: CASSSGLIPEQYF.

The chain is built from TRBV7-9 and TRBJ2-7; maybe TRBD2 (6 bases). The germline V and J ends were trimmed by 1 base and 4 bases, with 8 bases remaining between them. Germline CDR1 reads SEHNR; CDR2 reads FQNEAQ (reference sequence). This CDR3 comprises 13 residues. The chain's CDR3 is CASSLDRGYEQYF. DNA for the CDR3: TGTGCCAGCAGCTTAGACCGGGGGTACGAGCAGTACTTC.

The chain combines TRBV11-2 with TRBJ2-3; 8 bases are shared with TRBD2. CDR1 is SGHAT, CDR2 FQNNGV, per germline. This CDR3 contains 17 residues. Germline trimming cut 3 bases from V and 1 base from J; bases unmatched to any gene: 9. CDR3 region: CASSLNRVGGGTDTQYF. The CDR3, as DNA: TGTGCCAGCAGCTTGAATCGGGTCGGGGGGGGCACAGATACGCAGTATTTT.

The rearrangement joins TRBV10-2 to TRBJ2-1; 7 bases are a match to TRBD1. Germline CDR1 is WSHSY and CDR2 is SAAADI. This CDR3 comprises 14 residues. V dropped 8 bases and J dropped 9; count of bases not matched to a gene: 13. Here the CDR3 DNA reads TGCGCCAGCGGGGGACAGAAGACAGGAGGTGAGCAGTTCTTC. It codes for CASGGQKTGGEQFF.

The CDR3 DNA reads TGTGCCAGCAGCTCTGGACGGGTGAACACTGAAGCTTTCTTT. Its protein product is CASSSGRVNTEAFF. This chain uses TRBV7-9 with TRBJ1-1, with D unresolved. The V and J ends lost 4 bases and 0 bases respectively, with 9 bases between them. In germline, CDR1 is SEHNR, CDR2 FQNEAQ (reference sequence). The CDR3 totals 14 residues.

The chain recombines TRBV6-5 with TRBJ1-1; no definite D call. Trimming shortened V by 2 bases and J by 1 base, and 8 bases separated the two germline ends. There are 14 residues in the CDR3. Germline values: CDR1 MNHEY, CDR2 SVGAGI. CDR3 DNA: TGTGCCAGCAGTTACCAGGAGTCGAACACTGAAGCTTTCTTT. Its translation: CASSYQESNTEAFF.

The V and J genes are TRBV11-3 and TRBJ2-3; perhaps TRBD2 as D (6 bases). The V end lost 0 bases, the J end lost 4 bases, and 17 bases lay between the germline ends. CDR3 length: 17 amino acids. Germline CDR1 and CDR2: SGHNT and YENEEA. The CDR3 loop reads CASSLDWDLEGADTQYF. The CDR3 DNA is TGTGCCAGCAGCTTAGACTGGGACTTAGAAGGGGCAGATACGCAGTATTTT.